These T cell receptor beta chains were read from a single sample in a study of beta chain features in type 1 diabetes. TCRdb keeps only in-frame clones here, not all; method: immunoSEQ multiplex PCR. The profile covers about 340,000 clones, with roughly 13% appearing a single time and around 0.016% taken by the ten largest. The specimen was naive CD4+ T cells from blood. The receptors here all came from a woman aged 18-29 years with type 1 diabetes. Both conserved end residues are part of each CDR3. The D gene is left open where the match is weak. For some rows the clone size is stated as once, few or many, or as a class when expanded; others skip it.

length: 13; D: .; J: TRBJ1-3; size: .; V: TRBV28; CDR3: CASSWGGGNTIYF; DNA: TGTGCCAGCAGCTGGGGGGGTGGAAACACCATATATTTT
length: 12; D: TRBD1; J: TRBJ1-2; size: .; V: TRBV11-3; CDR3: CASSRDRGGYTF; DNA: TGTGCCAGCAGCCGGGACAGGGGTGGCTACACCTTC
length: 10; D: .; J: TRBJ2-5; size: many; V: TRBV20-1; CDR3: CSALQETQYF; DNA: TGCAGTGCCCTACAAGAGACCCAGTACTTC
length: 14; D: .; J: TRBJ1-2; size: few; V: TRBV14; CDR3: CASSRRRSGYGYTF; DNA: TGTGCCAGCAGCCGACGGAGGTCTGGCTATGGCTACACCTTC
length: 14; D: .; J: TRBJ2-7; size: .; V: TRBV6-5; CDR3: CATRGSIDGYEQYF; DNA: TGTGCCACTAGGGGGAGTATCGACGGATACGAGCAGTACTTC
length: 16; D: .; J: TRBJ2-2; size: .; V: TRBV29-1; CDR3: CSVAKGGGTNTGELFF; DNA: TGCAGCGTTGCTAAGGGGGGGGGAACGAACACCGGGGAGCTGTTTTTT
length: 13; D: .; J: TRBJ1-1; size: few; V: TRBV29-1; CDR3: CSVETGSDTEAFF; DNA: TGCAGCGTTGAAACAGGGTCGGACACTGAAGCTTTCTTT
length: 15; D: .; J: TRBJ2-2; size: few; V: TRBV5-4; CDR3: CASSFGQTNTGELFF; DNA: TGTGCCAGCAGCTTCGGACAGACGAACACCGGGGAGCTGTTTTTT
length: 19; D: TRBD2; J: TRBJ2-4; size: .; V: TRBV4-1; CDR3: CASSQGGIRLAVAKNIQYF; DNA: TGCGCCAGCAGCCAAGGGGGGATCAGACTAGCGGTAGCCAAAAACATTCAGTACTTC
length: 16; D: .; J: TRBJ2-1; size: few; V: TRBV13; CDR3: CASSFYMGLHYNEQFF; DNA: TGTGCCAGCAGCTTCTACATGGGCCTGCACTACAATGAGCAGTTCTTC
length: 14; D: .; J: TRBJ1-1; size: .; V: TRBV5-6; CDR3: CASSLASLNTEAFF; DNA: TGTGCCAGCAGCTTGGCTTCCCTGAACACTGAAGCTTTCTTT
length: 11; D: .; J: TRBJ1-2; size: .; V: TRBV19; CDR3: CASRRGNGYTF; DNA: TGTGCCAGTAGGAGGGGGAATGGCTACACCTTC
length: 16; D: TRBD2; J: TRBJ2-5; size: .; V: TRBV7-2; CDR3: CASSLGASGRGETQYF; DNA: TGTGCCAGCAGCTTAGGAGCTAGCGGGAGGGGCGAGACCCAGTACTTC
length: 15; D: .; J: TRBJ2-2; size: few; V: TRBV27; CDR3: CASSQGNWFTGELFF; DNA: TGTGCCAGCAGTCAGGGGAATTGGTTCACCGGGGAGCTGTTTTTT
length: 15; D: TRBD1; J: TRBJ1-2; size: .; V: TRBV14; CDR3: CASSRARDRGYGYTF; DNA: TGTGCCAGCAGCAGAGCCCGGGACAGGGGGTATGGCTACACCTTC
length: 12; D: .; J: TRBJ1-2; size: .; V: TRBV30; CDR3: CAWGRGLRGYTF; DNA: TGTGCCTGGGGTAGGGGATTACGAGGCTACACCTTC